This T cell receptor (beta chain) was identified in a study of shared clonotypes between healthy human individuals. Per the germline V gene, CDR1 is LNHDA and CDR2 is SQIVND (reference sequence). The CDR3 spans 14 residues. V was trimmed by 7 bases and J by 0 bases, leaving 10 bases between them. The naive CD8 subset, CD45RO-negative cells positively selected for CCR7, excluded terminally differentiated effector memory CD45RA+ cells. HIV-negative, healthy adults without recent acute infections or vaccinations were the donors. Assay used: immunoSEQ multiplex PCR; TCRdb lists only in-frame clones, some missing. There are about 2.1 million clones in the sample; 85% to 95% occur only once, and about 1.5% lies in the top ten.

This receptor was identified in a man in his late teens or twenties in good health. Some clones in this sample may be carry-over from other donors' samples. The genes are TRBV19 and TRBJ1-3; D may be TRBD1 (5 bases). Sequenced material: naive CD8+ T cells from PBMCs. CDR3 bases: TGTGCCAGTATCGGGGACCGCTCTGGAAACACCATATATTTT. Translating gives CASIGDRSGNTIYF.